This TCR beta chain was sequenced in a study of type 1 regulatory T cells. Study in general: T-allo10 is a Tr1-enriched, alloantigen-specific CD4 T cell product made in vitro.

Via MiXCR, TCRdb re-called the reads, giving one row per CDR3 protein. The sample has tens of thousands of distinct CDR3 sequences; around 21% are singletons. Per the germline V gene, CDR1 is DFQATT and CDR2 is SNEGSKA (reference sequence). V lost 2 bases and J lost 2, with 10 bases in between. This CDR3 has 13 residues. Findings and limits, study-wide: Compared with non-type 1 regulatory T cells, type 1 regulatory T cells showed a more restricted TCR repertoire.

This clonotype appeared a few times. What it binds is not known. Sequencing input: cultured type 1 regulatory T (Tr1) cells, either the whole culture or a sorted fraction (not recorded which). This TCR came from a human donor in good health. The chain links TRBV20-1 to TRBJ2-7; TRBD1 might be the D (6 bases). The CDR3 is CSARKQGTYEQYF. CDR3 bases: TGCAGTGCTAGAAAGCAGGGGACCTACGAGCAGTACTTC.